These 17 T cell receptor beta chains came from one sample sequenced in a study of shared clonotypes between healthy human individuals. Sequenced by immunoSEQ multiplex PCR; TCRdb stores in-frame clones only, minus some. The repertoire holds 2,100,000 or so clones, more than 90% seen once, with about 0.13% in the top ten. The sequenced material came from naive CD4+ T cells sorted from blood. The subset is: CD45RA+ positively selected. The receptor source for this set is a man aged 18-30 years in good health.

This chain uses TRBV2 with TRBJ1-1; no definite D call. Germline CDR1 SNHLY, CDR2 FYNNEI. This CDR3 region has 13 residues. V was trimmed by 8 bases and J by 0 bases, leaving 10 bases between them. The CDR3 is CASHLQMNTEAFF. The CDR3 nucleotides are TGTGCCAGCCATCTACAAATGAACACTGAAGCTTTCTTT.

Concerning this clone: The same CDR3 also results from other DNA sequences found in this sample. This chain uses TRBV18 with TRBJ2-5, with TRBD2 as a possible D gene (6 bases). The CDR3 sequence is 14 residues long. The germline gives CDR1 KGHSH, CDR2 LQKENI. V lost 2 bases, J lost 5 bases, and 12 bases lay in between. The CDR3 DNA is TGTGCCAGCTCACCAGCCGGAGGGTCGGAGACCCAGTACTTC. Translation gives CASSPAGGSETQYF. Based on the CDR3 plus reference TRBV18 and TRBJ2-5, the full variable domain is NAGVMQNPRHLVRRRGQEARLRCSPMKGHSHVYWYRQLPEEGLKFMVYLQKENIIDESGMPKERFSAEFPKEGPSILRIQQVVRGDSAAYFCASSPAGGSETQYFGPGTRLLVL.

The rearrangement uses TRBV7-2 and TRBJ2-2, with 11 bases lining up with TRBD2. The CDR3 sequence is 16 residues long. Trimming cost V 5 bases and J 6 bases; bases outside gene matches: 8. Germline CDR1 reads SGHTA; CDR2 reads FQGNSA. CDR3 bases: TGTGCCAGCAGCACCCTACTAGCGGGAGTGCCCGGGGAGCTGTTTTTT. Amino acids: CASSTLLAGVPGELFF.

The chain has TRBV10-3 and TRBJ1-2; D not resolved. Looked up from germline, CDR1 is ENHRY and CDR2 is SYGVKD. Trimming took 1 base from V and 3 from J, leaving 6 bases between them. The CDR3 has 13 amino acids. As DNA, the CDR3 is TGTGCCATCAGTGAGTTTGGGTACTATGGCTACACCTTC. Protein: CAISEFGYYGYTF.

The chain couples TRBV11-2 to TRBJ2-7; possible D gene TRBD1, 5 bases. Germline V gene data show CDR1 as SGHAT and CDR2 as FQNNGV. V was clipped by 4 bases and J by 2 bases, with 18 bases between them. The CDR3 loop spans 16 amino acids. The CDR3 reads CASSSRLGQWAYEQYF. In DNA form, the CDR3 reads TGTGCCAGCAGCTCTAGGCTCGGACAATGGGCCTACGAGCAGTACTTC.

The chain links TRBV29-1 to TRBJ2-7; TRBD2 might be the D (5 bases). The CDR3 is 13 amino acids. Germline CDR1 and CDR2: SQVTM and ANQGSEA. Between the trimmed V and J ends, which lost 5 bases and 4 bases, there was a span of 15 bases. CDR3 sequence: CSVLLDFGYEQYF. CDR3 sequence (DNA): TGCAGCGTTTTACTAGACTTCGGTTACGAGCAGTACTTC.

This chain connects TRBV6-1 to TRBJ2-7; D remains unclear. The CDR3 covers 12 residues. V lost 4 bases and J lost 3, with 7 bases in between. Germline loops: CDR1 MNHNS, CDR2 SASEGT. The CDR3 region is CASSGARYEQYF. CDR3 coding DNA: TGTGCCAGCAGTGGGGCGCGCTACGAGCAGTACTTC.

The chain uses TRBV6-5 and TRBJ2-5; D is unresolved. CDR3 length: 14 amino acids. The V and J ends lost 0 bases and 0 bases respectively, with 5 bases between them. Germline values: CDR1 MNHEY, CDR2 SVGAGI. CDR3 bases: TGTGCCAGCAGTTACTCATTCTACCAAGAGACCCAGTACTTC. It translates to CASSYSFYQETQYF.

The chain couples TRBV14 to TRBJ2-3; D unclear. In germline, CDR1 is SGHDN, CDR2 FVKESK. V dropped 2 bases and J dropped 2 bases, with 8 bases sitting between them. The CDR3 is made up of 14 amino acids. CDR3 coding DNA: TGTGCCAGCAGCCAATTTTGGGACACAGATACGCAGTATTTT. Translated, it gives CASSQFWDTDTQYF. Full variable domain (remainder filled in from reference TRBV14 and TRBJ2-3): EAGVTQFPSHSVIEKGQTVTLRCDPISGHDNLYWYRRVMGKEIKFLLHFVKESKQDESGMPNNRFLAERTGGTYSTLKVQPAELEDSGVYFCASSQFWDTDTQYFGPGTRLTVL.

J is TRBJ2-7 and V is TRBV18; 9 bases agree with TRBD2. The V and J ends lost 4 bases and 2 bases, in that order; junction bases with no gene match: 3. From germline, CDR1 is KGHSH and CDR2 LQKENI. This CDR3 contains 14 residues. This CDR3 is CASSLREGTYEQYF. In nucleotides, the CDR3 is TGTGCCAGCTCACTGCGGGAGGGTACCTACGAGCAGTACTTC.

The chain couples TRBV5-4 to TRBJ2-1, with 12 bases that match TRBD1. This CDR3 has 16 residues. The germline gives CDR1 SGHNT, CDR2 YYREEE (reference sequence). Losses at the gene ends were 3 bases for V and 7 bases for J; bases not matched to a gene: 8. CDR3 DNA: TGTGCCAGCAGCTCGGGACAGGGGGCTTTCGGGAATGAGCAGTTCTTC. Its translation: CASSSGQGAFGNEQFF.

CDR3 nucleotide sequence: TGTGCCAGCAGTGGAGGCTCTAACTATGGCTACACCTTC. It specifies CASSGGSNYGYTF. This chain connects TRBV2 to TRBJ1-2, with D uncertain. Germline loops: CDR1 SNHLY, CDR2 FYNNEI. Trimming took off 4 bases at V and 0 bases at J, with 6 bases between the two ends. The CDR3 runs 13 residues.

This clone was detected only once. V usage is TRBV5-1 and J usage is TRBJ2-7; 7 bases are shared with TRBD1. Trimming took 4 bases from V and 5 from J; bases not matched to a gene: 9. Germline CDR1 SGHRS, CDR2 YFSETQ. The CDR3 length is 14 residues. CDR3 sequence: CASSLTGVLNEQYF. DNA for the CDR3: TGCGCCAGCAGCCTTACAGGGGTTCTAAACGAGCAGTACTTC.

The chain is built from TRBV5-1 and TRBJ2-2; D is unclear. The CDR3 totals 14 residues. V was cut by 9 bases and J by 3 bases, with 15 bases left in between. CDR1 is SGHRS and CDR2 is YFSETQ in the germline V gene. CDR3 sequence (DNA): TGCGCCACCCACTTCCGGCCAGACACCGGGGAGCTGTTTTTT. Translating it yields CATHFRPDTGELFF.

The chain uses TRBV28 and TRBJ1-2; D gene unclear. Germline lookup yields CDR1 MDHEN and CDR2 SYDVKM. The CDR3 contains 13 residues. The V gene lost 1 base and the J gene lost 7 bases, with 10 bases spanning the gap. The CDR3 DNA is TGTGCCAGCAGTTTATCAGGCGGTGGTGGCTACACCTTC. This encodes CASSLSGGGGYTF.

The chain has TRBV6-1 and TRBJ1-5; unclear D gene. The CDR3 runs to 10 residues. Looked up from germline, CDR1 is MNHNS and CDR2 is SASEGT. Deletions cut 8 bases from V and 9 bases from J, with 8 bases between. CDR3 sequence: CASAMGPQHF. The DNA of the CDR3 is TGTGCCAGCGCCATGGGGCCCCAGCATTTT.

This clone was recorded only once. The V gene is TRBV4-1, the J gene TRBJ2-7; 13 nucleotides line up with TRBD2. This CDR3 comprises 16 residues. V was pared by 6 bases and J by 5 bases, with 10 bases of the junction left unmatched. Per germline, CDR1 MGHRA and CDR2 YSYEKL. CDR3 loop: CASRRAETSGGHEQYF. CDR3 coding DNA: TGCGCCAGCAGACGGGCGGAGACTAGCGGGGGGCACGAGCAGTACTTC.